A selection of T cell receptor beta chains follows, all from one sample in a study of patients and donors after allogeneic stem cell transplantation. TCRdb ran MiXCR on the RT-PCR reads and lists one entry per CDR3 protein. In the table there are about 8,800 distinct CDR3 sequences, around 4.1% of which are singletons. Source material: blood, either unsorted or a sorted T cell fraction (not recorded which). These TCRs come from a human donor who was either an allogeneic HSCT recipient or a stem cell or donor lymphocyte infusion donor (not recorded which). It is not recorded whose cells these are; they may come from a transplant donor. Both conserved end residues are part of each CDR3. D genes are given only for firm matches. Size values are once, few and many counts, or a class for expanded clones, and some rows have none.

V	D	size	J	DNA	CDR3
TRBV18	NA	many	TRBJ1-5	TGTGCCAGCTCACCATTCAGGGTTGATCAGCCCCAGCATTTT	CASSPFRVDQPQHF
TRBV6-4	NA	many	TRBJ2-3	TGTGCCAGCAGTTCCGGACCGTTGGATACGCAGTATTTT	CASSSGPLDTQYF
TRBV7-2	TRBD2	many	TRBJ2-5	TGTGCCAGCAGCTCTGGACTAGCGGGAGAGACCCAGTACTTC	CASSSGLAGETQYF
TRBV7-9	NA	NA	TRBJ1-2	TGTGCCAGCAAGCAACAAAGGGGCTACACCTTC	CASKQQRGYTF
TRBV7-9	TRBD2	many	TRBJ2-1	TGTGCCAGCAGTTGGGGGACTACCCTTAGCAATGAGCAGTTCTTC	CASSWGTTLSNEQFF
TRBV28	NA	many	TRBJ2-1	TGTGCCAGCAGTTCGACAGTGCCCAATGAGCAGTTCTTC	CASSSTVPNEQFF
TRBV7-8	NA	many	TRBJ2-1	TGTGCCAGCAGCTTCTTAGCCGTACTCAGGAATGAGCAGTTCTTC	CASSFLAVLRNEQFF
TRBV7-9	NA	many	TRBJ2-7	TGTGCCAGCAGCGACACCGGGACGGGAACCTACGAGCAGTACTTC	CASSDTGTGTYEQYF
TRBV7-8	NA	many	TRBJ2-3	TGTGCCAGCAGTACCCAACCAGTCGGGAGCACAGATACGCAGTATTTT	CASSTQPVGSTDTQYF
TRBV27	TRBD2	medium-sized	TRBJ2-1	TGTGCCAGCAGTAAACGGACTAGCGGAACGAGAACGCCCTACAATGAGCAGTTCTTC	CASSKRTSGTRTPYNEQFF
TRBV7-2	NA	many	TRBJ1-3	TGTGCCAGCAGCTTAGCCAAATTCTCTGGAAACACCATATATTTT	CASSLAKFSGNTIYF
TRBV4-2	TRBD1	many	TRBJ2-7	TGTGCCAGCAGCCACGGACAGGTACCCTACGAGCAGTACTTC	CASSHGQVPYEQYF
TRBV24-1	NA	many	TRBJ2-3	TGTGCCACCAGTGATGACACAGATACGCAGTATTTT	CATSDDTDTQYF
TRBV7-2	NA	many	TRBJ1-2	TGTGCCAGCAGCTTAACAATTGGCGGGGCGGGTGGCTACACCTTC	CASSLTIGGAGGYTF
TRBV7-9	NA	many	TRBJ1-1	TGTGCCAGCAGCTTGGGGTTCGGCACTGAAGCTTTCTTT	CASSLGFGTEAFF
TRBV11-3	NA	many	TRBJ2-1	TGTGCCAGCAGCTCCCTAGCATCTAATGAGCAGTTCTTC	CASSSLASNEQFF
TRBV7-9	NA	many	TRBJ2-7	TGTGCCAGCAGCTTTAGCCCCGGCGAGCAGTACTTC	CASSFSPGEQYF
TRBV20-1	NA	many	TRBJ2-3	TGCAGTGCTAGAGGGACACTAGGAGTCGGGGATACGCAGTATTTT	CSARGTLGVGDTQYF
TRBV7-6	TRBD2	many	TRBJ2-7	TGTGCCAGCAGTCCGCGGACTAGTGCCTACGAGCAGTACTTC	CASSPRTSAYEQYF
TRBV20-1	NA	many	TRBJ2-2	TGCAGTGCTAGCGGGAGAACCCACACCGGGGAGCTGTTTTTT	CSASGRTHTGELFF
TRBV4-3	NA	many	TRBJ2-6	TGCGCCAGCAGCCAAGATCAGGGATCTCGTTCCGGGGCCAACGTCCTGACTTTC	CASSQDQGSRSGANVLTF
TRBV5-1	TRBD2	many	TRBJ2-5	TGCGCCAGCAGCTCCAGCGGGAGTGAGACCCAGTACTTC	CASSSSGSETQYF
TRBV3-1	NA	many	TRBJ2-1	TGTGCCAGCAGCCAACTCGTACAGGTGAATGAGCAGTTCTTC	CASSQLVQVNEQFF
TRBV12-3/TRBV12-4	TRBD2	many	TRBJ2-7	TGTGCCAGCAGTTCCACACTAGCGGGAGTCGAGCAGTACTTC	CASSSTLAGVEQYF